Here is one TCR beta chain with its context. CDR1 is LGHNT and CDR2 is FRNRAP in the germline V gene. Unmatched junction bases numbered 5, after V lost 5 bases and J lost 0 bases. The CDR3 runs to 15 residues. Sequenced by immunoSEQ multiplex PCR; TCRdb stores in-frame clones only, minus some. The sample yields 500,000 to 750,000 clones, 70% to 90% seen once. This specimen belongs to a study of shared T cell receptors in the human thymus. The sample was also linked to a second study, of human thymus T cells. That report notes: All donors were healthy Finnish infants who were undergoing corrective surgery to treat congenital heart defects. The source of the thymus tissue was resections taken during corrective heart surgery. It looked as if thymic and blood repertoires used V and J genes in a biased way. Unrelated individuals had highly overlapping thymic repertoires, as reported in related research.

The clonotype originates from a boy younger than two with a congenital heart defect. This chain uses TRBV12-5 with TRBJ1-1; 8 bases are a match to TRBD1. The specimen sequenced was thymocytes. The CDR3 DNA reads TGTGCTAGTGGTCCTGGACAGGGCCTGAACACTGAAGCTTTCTTT. Protein product: CASGPGQGLNTEAFF. Complete variable domain (other parts from reference TRBV12-5 and TRBJ1-1): DARVTQTPRHKVTEMGQEVTMRCQPILGHNTVFWYRQTMMQGLELLAYFRNRAPLDDSGMPKDRFSAEMPDATLATLKIQPSEPRDSAVYFCASGPGQGLNTEAFFGQGTRLTVV.